These 4 T cell receptor beta chains came from one sample sequenced in a study of T cells in Graves' hyperthyroidism and ophthalmopathy. Researchers amplified the TCR beta CDR3 regions from RNA transcripts. TCR CDR3 regions were first amplified by RT-PCR with HTBI primers. TCRdb redid the calling of the multiplex PCR reads with MiXCR, one entry per CDR3 protein. Among 500,000 to 650,000 distinct CDR3 sequences listed, just under 20% were seen once. The sequencing sample was made of blood. All receptors derive from a man between 35 and 55 years old with Graves' ophthalmopathy.

Ten or more counts support this clonotype. The chain employs TRBV28 and TRBJ2-7; no firm D call. This CDR3 has 15 residues. Germline values: CDR1 MDHEN, CDR2 SYDVKM. With 2 bases removed from V and 0 bases from J, the gap between germline ends came to 11 bases. CDR3 protein: CASSLGFSLSYEQYF. CDR3 coding DNA: TGTGCCAGCAGTTTAGGGTTCTCTCTCTCCTACGAGCAGTACTTC.

There are many counts of this clonotype. This sequence joins TRBV20-1 and TRBJ2-1; 8 bases align to TRBD2. There are 16 residues in the CDR3. CDR1 DFQATT and CDR2 SNEGSKA come from the germline V gene (reference sequence). After removal of 4 bases from V and 5 bases from J, the junction contained 13 bases not matched to a gene. CDR3 loop: CSATHSGLGVNNEQFF. The CDR3 DNA sequence: TGCAGTGCTACACACTCGGGACTAGGGGTAAACAATGAGCAGTTCTTC.

The chain carries TRBV20-1 and TRBJ2-3; perhaps TRBD2 as D (5 bases). V lost 4 bases and J 4 bases, leaving 21 bases between the germline ends. The germline gives CDR1 DFQATT, CDR2 SNEGSKA (reference sequence). The CDR3 totals 16 residues. In DNA, the CDR3 is TGCAGTGCTAAATGGGCTAGCAGATTAAGCGCAGATACGCAGTATTTT. Encoded protein: CSAKWASRLSADTQYF.

The chain has TRBV4-1 and TRBJ1-1, with 8 bases aligning to TRBD1. J was trimmed by 8 bases and V by 2 bases; bases with no gene match: 10. The CDR3 extends over 15 amino acids. CDR1 MGHRA and CDR2 YSYEKL come from the germline V gene. The CDR3 coding sequence is TGCGCCAGCAGCCAACCCACAGGGGGGAAGAACGAAGCTTTCTTT. Amino acid sequence: CASSQPTGGKNEAFF.